The next 24 T cell receptor beta chains were all read from a single sample in a study of T and B cells in COVID-19 patients. Multiplex PCR with BIOMED2 TRB-A/B primer pools amplified TRB rearrangements. TCRdb reprocessed the multiplex PCR reads via MiXCR and lists one record per CDR3 protein. The sample includes around 20,000 distinct CDR3 sequences, roughly 29% of them seen just once. From blood, about 240-500 ng of genomic DNA served as TRB template. Sequencing was done on a sample of blood. These TCRs come from a human donor who had recovered from COVID-19.

In its sample, this clonotype was seen once. V gene TRBV19 combines with J gene TRBJ2-5, with 10 bases aligning to TRBD1. The junction had 4 bases not matched to a gene; V was cut back by 6 bases and J by 0 bases. Per germline, CDR1 LNHDA and CDR2 SQIVND (reference sequence). The CDR3 has 15 residues. In DNA, the CDR3 is TGTGCCAGTAGGATCGGGACAGGGGACCAAGAGACCCAGTACTTC. It yields the protein CASRIGTGDQETQYF.

The table lists this clonotype with many counts. This rearrangement joins TRBV30 to TRBJ1-1; the match to TRBD1 covers 8 bases. The CDR3 is made up of 13 amino acids. After removal of 2 bases from V and 8 bases from J, the junction contained 7 bases not matched to a gene. CDR1 is GTSNPN and CDR2 is SVGIG in the germline V gene (reference sequence). The DNA of the CDR3 is TGTGCCTGGAGTTTCCGGGACAGGAGCGAAGCTTTCTTT. It yields the protein CAWSFRDRSEAFF.

This clonotype was counted a few times. The junction shows a germline mismatch at one end, possibly a read error. Here the CDR3 DNA reads TGTGCCATCAGTGGGGACAGGAGCCGCATGGATTTT. Protein: CAISGDRSRMDF. This chain connects TRBV10-3 to TRBJ1-3; 8 nucleotides align to TRBD1. The CDR3 consists of 12 residues. CDR1 and CDR2 from the germline V gene are ENHRY and SYGVKD.

A few counts support this clonotype. The J gene is TRBJ2-1, the V gene TRBV6-1; unclear D gene. This CDR3 region has 13 residues. V gave up 4 bases and J gave up 6 bases, with 10 bases separating them. Germline-derived CDR1 and CDR2 are MNHNS and SASEGT. The CDR3 loop is CASSAHRSNEQFF. DNA of the CDR3: TGTGCCAGCAGTGCGCACCGAAGCAATGAGCAGTTCTTC.

In this sample, this clonotype is medium-sized. V gene TRBV15 combines with J gene TRBJ2-2, with D uncertain. V gave up 1 base and J gave up 10 bases, with 10 bases separating them. Germline V CDR1 and CDR2: LNHNV, YYDKDF (reference sequence). The CDR3 has 13 residues. This CDR3 reads CATSRGITEELFF. The CDR3 nucleotides are TGTGCCACCAGCAGAGGAATAACAGAGGAGCTGTTTTTT.

This clonotype was counted only a few times. This chain uses TRBV11-3 with TRBJ2-5; 16 bases are a match to TRBD2. The CDR3 runs 17 residues. Germline V CDR1 and CDR2: SGHNT, YENEEA. J was trimmed by 4 bases and V by 4 bases; bases with no gene match: 6. The CDR3 reads CASSSGTSGGATETQYF. CDR3 bases: TGTGCCAGCAGCTCGGGGACTAGCGGGGGGGCGACAGAGACCCAGTACTTC.

In this sample, this clonotype turned up a few times. The V and J genes are TRBV28 and TRBJ2-7; tentatively, D is TRBD1 or TRBD2 (7 bases each). This CDR3 comprises 16 residues. V shed 4 bases and J shed 12 bases, with 28 bases lying between them. Germline V gene lookup returns CDR1 MDHEN and CDR2 SYDVKM. CDR3 protein: CASSSHGGGQRTIGYF. The DNA of the CDR3 is TGTGCCAGCAGTTCGCATGGGGGGGGACAGAGGACGATAGGGTACTTC.

The sample holds a few counts of this clonotype. The chain couples TRBV5-6 to TRBJ2-2; D is unresolved. The germline CDR1 and CDR2 sequences are SGHDT and YYEEEE. The CDR3 is made up of 15 amino acids. V lost 1 base and J 4 bases, leaving 11 bases between the germline ends. Written as DNA, the CDR3 is TGTGCCAGCAGCTTGTACGCGGTGTCCACCGGGGAGCTGTTTTTT. Amino acids: CASSLYAVSTGELFF. The full variable domain, rest sourced from reference TRBV5-6 and TRBJ2-2, is DAGVTQSPTHLIKTRGQQVTLRCSPKSGHDTVSWYQQALGQGPQFIFQYYEEEERQRGNFPDRFSGHQFPNYSSELNVNALLLGDSALYLCASSLYAVSTGELFFGEGSRLTVL.

V usage is TRBV7-4 and J usage is TRBJ1-6; D gene uncertain. The length of the CDR3 is 12 residues. Germline V gives CDR1 SGHVT, CDR2 SQSDAQ. V was shortened by 5 bases and J by 14 bases, with 13 bases between the two germline ends. CDR3 protein: CASSQQSVTLHF. For the CDR3, the DNA is TGTGCCAGCAGCCAGCAGAGTGTAACCCTCCACTTT.

This clonotype has only a few counts. The genes are TRBV5-4 and TRBJ1-2; D is possibly TRBD1 (6 bases). V was trimmed by 4 bases and J by 0 bases, leaving 10 bases between them. CDR1 is SGHNT, CDR2 YYREEE, per germline (reference sequence). The CDR3 has 14 residues. CDR3 in amino acids: CASSGQTANYGYTF. The CDR3 DNA is TGTGCCAGCAGCGGACAGACAGCTAACTATGGCTACACCTTC.

This clonotype is medium-sized in the sample. The chain recombines TRBV12-3 or TRBV12-4 with TRBJ2-3; TRBD1 matches at 8 bases. With V trimmed by 6 bases and J by 3 bases, 11 bases remained unmatched. There are 16 residues in the CDR3. The CDR3 spells CASSLGGQGATDTQYF. CDR3 DNA: TGTGCCAGCAGCCTAGGAGGGCAGGGGGCGACAGATACGCAGTATTTT.

J is TRBJ2-3 and V is TRBV6-1, with D perhaps given as TRBD1 or TRBD2 (5 bases each). This CDR3 is built from 16 residues. V was clipped by 5 bases and J by 9 bases, with 24 bases between them. The germline V gene encodes CDR1 MNHNS and CDR2 SASEGT. The CDR3, as DNA: TGTGCCAGCAGTCCCCAGGACGGGGCCTCGTGGCGGACGCAGTATTTT. Residues: CASSPQDGASWRTQYF.

Judged by abundance, this clonotype is medium-sized. The chain uses TRBV29-1 and TRBJ2-7, with 10 positions matching TRBD1. CDR3 size: 14 residues. Unmatched junction bases numbered 12, after V lost 7 bases and J lost 6 bases. Germline V gene data show CDR1 as SQVTM and CDR2 as ANQGSEA. The CDR3 sequence: CSARTGTGEGEQYF. The DNA for the CDR3 is TGCAGCGCTCGGACCGGGACAGGGGAGGGCGAGCAGTACTTC.

The J gene is TRBJ2-3, the V gene TRBV10-3; D is possibly TRBD1 (6 bases). Germline-derived CDR1 and CDR2 are ENHRY and SYGVKD. V lost 6 bases and J lost 4, with 17 bases in between. The CDR3 has 15 residues. This CDR3 is CAISTGLRLADTQYF. As DNA, the CDR3 is TGTGCCATCAGCACAGGGCTACGGTTAGCAGATACGCAGTATTTT.

The table lists this clonotype with a count of one. This sequence joins TRBV19 and TRBJ1-5; weak D call: TRBD1 (5 bases). This CDR3 has 15 amino acids. The germline V gene encodes CDR1 LNHDA and CDR2 SQIVND (reference sequence). Trimming pared 6 bases from V and 0 bases from J, leaving 12 bases between. The CDR3 DNA follows: TGTGCCAGTAGGACCCGGGGCAATAGCAATCAGCCCCAGCATTTT. Amino acids: CASRTRGNSNQPQHF.

J is TRBJ2-2 and V is TRBV6-5; TRBD2 aligns across 13 bases. Germline V gene sequence: CDR1 MNHEY, CDR2 SVGAGI. V shed 6 bases and J 1 base; nucleotides not matched to a gene: 5. The CDR3 is made up of 17 amino acids. CDR3 bases: TGTGCCAGCAGCTGGACTAGCGGGGGAGTGAACACCGGGGAGCTGTTTTTT. It is translated as CASSWTSGGVNTGELFF.

This clonotype was seen a handful of times. V is TRBV30 and J is TRBJ1-1, with D possibly being TRBD1 (6 bases). CDR1 is GTSNPN, CDR2 SVGIG, per germline (reference sequence). The V end lost 5 bases, the J end lost 3 bases, and 16 bases lay between the germline ends. The CDR3 loop spans 14 amino acids. CDR3 nucleotides: TGTGCCTGGCTTCACCCAACAGGGCACACTGAAGCTTTCTTT. It is translated as CAWLHPTGHTEAFF. The full variable domain, completed using reference TRBV30 and TRBJ1-1, is SQTIHQWPATLVQPVGSPLSLECTVEGTSNPNLYWYRQAAGRGLQLLFYSVGIGQISSEVPQNLSASRPQDRQFILSSKKLLLSDSGFYLCAWLHPTGHTEAFFGQGTRLTVV.

This clonotype was found once. The V and J genes are TRBV6-1 and TRBJ2-5; 8 bases map to TRBD1. Germline V gene sequence: CDR1 MNHNS, CDR2 SASEGT. With V trimmed by 3 bases and J by 5 bases, 5 bases remained unmatched. The CDR3 length is 14 residues. DNA for the CDR3: TGTGCCAGCAGTGACAGGACAGGGACCGAGACCCAGTACTTC. Its protein product is CASSDRTGTETQYF.

This chain links TRBV30 with TRBJ1-1; no definite D call. The CDR3 has 13 amino acids. The germline V and J ends were trimmed by 0 bases and 4 bases, with 9 bases remaining between them. CDR1 GTSNPN and CDR2 SVGIG come from the germline V gene (reference sequence). This CDR3 is CAWSVEGSTEAFF. CDR3 coding DNA: TGTGCCTGGAGTGTGGAGGGCAGCACTGAAGCTTTCTTT.

This clonotype was counted once. This chain links TRBV6-5 with TRBJ1-2; 9 nucleotides match TRBD1. The CDR3 totals 13 residues. CDR1 and CDR2 from the germline V gene are MNHEY and SVGAGI. With 2 bases clipped from V and 9 bases from J, the junction kept 4 bases outside the gene matches. CDR3 coding DNA: TGTGCCAGCAGTTACCCCGGGACAGGGAGCTACACCTTC. Residues: CASSYPGTGSYTF.

By share of the sample, this clonotype is medium-sized (0.01 to 0.1%). V gene TRBV19 combines with J gene TRBJ2-5, with TRBD2 matching 9 bases. The germline V gene encodes CDR1 LNHDA and CDR2 SQIVND (reference sequence). CDR3 size: 17 residues. V was pared by 1 base and J by 2 bases, with 8 bases of the junction left unmatched. The CDR3 DNA follows: TGTGCCAGTAGTATAGGGGGGGTTAGCGGGGGTCAAGAGACCCAGTACTTC. Translating it yields CASSIGGVSGGQETQYF.

This clonotype appeared many times. V and J are TRBV19 and TRBJ1-3, with D possibly TRBD1 on 5 matching bases. V was cut by 5 bases and J by 0 bases, with 11 bases left in between. CDR3 length: 15 amino acids. Germline V gives CDR1 LNHDA, CDR2 SQIVND (reference sequence). CDR3 region: CASSQGDLSGNTIYF. The CDR3, as DNA: TGTGCCAGTAGTCAAGGGGACCTCTCTGGAAACACCATATATTTT.

This clonotype came up a few times. This chain uses TRBV12-3 or TRBV12-4 with TRBJ1-5; the match to TRBD1 covers 10 bases. The trim removed 6 bases at V and 2 bases at J, leaving 4 bases unmatched. There are 15 residues in the CDR3. The CDR3 region has the DNA TGTGCCAGCAGGGGGACAGGGGTGGGCAATCAGCCCCAGCATTTT. It is translated as CASRGTGVGNQPQHF.

This clonotype was recorded a few times. V usage is TRBV11-3 and J usage is TRBJ2-1; the D gene could be TRBD1 or TRBD2 (6 bases each). This CDR3 spans 13 amino acids. Trimming took off 4 bases at V and 7 bases at J, with 11 bases between the two ends. The germline V gene has CDR1 SGHNT and CDR2 YENEEA. The CDR3 region is CASSWGAENEQFF. In nucleotides, the CDR3 is TGTGCCAGCAGCTGGGGGGCGGAAAATGAGCAGTTCTTC.